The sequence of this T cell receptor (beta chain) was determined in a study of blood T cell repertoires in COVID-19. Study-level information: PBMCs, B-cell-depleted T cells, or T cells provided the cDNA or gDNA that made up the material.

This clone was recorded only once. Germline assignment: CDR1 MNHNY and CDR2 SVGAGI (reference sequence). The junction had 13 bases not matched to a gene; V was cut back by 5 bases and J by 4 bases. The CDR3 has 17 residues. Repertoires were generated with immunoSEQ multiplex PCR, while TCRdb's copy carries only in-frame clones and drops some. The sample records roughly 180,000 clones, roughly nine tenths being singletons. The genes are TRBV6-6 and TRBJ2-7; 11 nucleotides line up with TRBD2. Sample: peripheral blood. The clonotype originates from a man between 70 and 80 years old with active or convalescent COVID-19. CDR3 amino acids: CASSLLMTSGAGYEQYF. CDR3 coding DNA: TGTGCCAGCAGTCTACTAATGACTAGCGGGGCGGGGTACGAGCAGTACTTC.